The rows below give T cell receptor beta chains drawn from one sample of a study of graft-versus-host responses after intestinal transplantation. No antigen is known for these receptors. Clones were sequenced by immunoSEQ multiplex PCR, and TCRdb holds only the in-frame ones, with some missing. The table lists approximately 90,000 clones, about 87% of them singletons. Here the sequenced sample was unstimulated CD4+ T cells sorted from spleen or lymph node cells, taken before transplant. All receptors derive from a human donor who was the organ donor for an intestinal transplant. The CDR3 runs from the conserved cysteine through the conserved F or W. Fields, in order: J gene, V gene, D gene, CDR3 protein. The D gene is left open where the match is weak.

j_call: TRBJ2-3; v_call: TRBV27; d_call: .; cdr3_aa: CASSPHTDTQYF
j_call: TRBJ1-2; v_call: TRBV9; d_call: TRBD1; cdr3_aa: CASTPGQNYGYTF
j_call: TRBJ2-2; v_call: TRBV5-4; d_call: .; cdr3_aa: CASSFGPSGGELFF
j_call: TRBJ1-2; v_call: TRBV28; d_call: .; cdr3_aa: CASSFGVPGQFYGYTF
j_call: TRBJ1-1; v_call: TRBV6-5; d_call: TRBD1; cdr3_aa: CASSPDRGNTEAFF
j_call: TRBJ2-2; v_call: TRBV6-1; d_call: TRBD1; cdr3_aa: CASTRQGASGELFF
j_call: TRBJ2-7; v_call: TRBV30; d_call: .; cdr3_aa: CAWSVLGILAEQYF
j_call: TRBJ1-2; v_call: TRBV28; d_call: TRBD1; cdr3_aa: CASSSRQGYVYGYTF
j_call: TRBJ2-6; v_call: TRBV28; d_call: .; cdr3_aa: CAGGHGANVLTF
j_call: TRBJ2-4; v_call: TRBV5-1; d_call: .; cdr3_aa: CASSPGLIAKNIQYF
j_call: TRBJ2-5; v_call: TRBV14; d_call: .; cdr3_aa: CASRLQGFQTQYF
j_call: TRBJ1-4; v_call: TRBV6-6; d_call: .; cdr3_aa: CASMYGGDEKLFF
j_call: TRBJ2-7; v_call: TRBV7-2; d_call: TRBD1; cdr3_aa: CASSLEYGTGYEQYF
j_call: TRBJ2-7; v_call: TRBV23-1; d_call: TRBD1; cdr3_aa: CAAGTVYEQYF
j_call: TRBJ2-7; v_call: TRBV6-4; d_call: .; cdr3_aa: CASRVLASEQYF
j_call: TRBJ1-2; v_call: TRBV27; d_call: .; cdr3_aa: CASAGTRRDGYTF
j_call: TRBJ1-2; v_call: TRBV6-5; d_call: .; cdr3_aa: CASRAGTLRGYTF
j_call: TRBJ2-5; v_call: TRBV6-1; d_call: .; cdr3_aa: CASSESLGGGETQYF
j_call: TRBJ1-1; v_call: TRBV7-3; d_call: TRBD1; cdr3_aa: CASSFQGVNEAFF
j_call: TRBJ1-4; v_call: TRBV18; d_call: .; cdr3_aa: CASSPQALGQHNEKLFF
j_call: TRBJ2-3; v_call: TRBV15; d_call: TRBD2; cdr3_aa: CATSPRTSGSNTQYF
j_call: TRBJ1-2; v_call: TRBV30; d_call: .; cdr3_aa: CAWSVVAQLGYTF
j_call: TRBJ2-1; v_call: TRBV2; d_call: TRBD2; cdr3_aa: CASSEGYLRLAGRNEQFF
j_call: TRBJ2-1; v_call: TRBV7-9; d_call: TRBD1; cdr3_aa: CANSLGATGGFSYNEQFF
j_call: TRBJ2-7; v_call: TRBV10-2; d_call: .; cdr3_aa: CASSASALYEQYF
j_call: TRBJ2-4; v_call: TRBV27; d_call: TRBD1; cdr3_aa: CASSLYGQGSVNIQYF
j_call: TRBJ1-2; v_call: TRBV18; d_call: TRBD1; cdr3_aa: CASSPNTGADGYTF
j_call: TRBJ1-6; v_call: TRBV7-9; d_call: .; cdr3_aa: CASSLAGRRNSPLHF
j_call: TRBJ2-2; v_call: TRBV5-1; d_call: .; cdr3_aa: CASSPDLGGTGELFF
j_call: TRBJ1-6; v_call: TRBV19; d_call: .; cdr3_aa: CASSISGYNSPLHF
j_call: TRBJ2-7; v_call: TRBV7-6; d_call: TRBD1; cdr3_aa: CASSFRQGEAYEQYF
j_call: TRBJ2-2; v_call: TRBV30; d_call: .; cdr3_aa: CAWSPGNTGELFF
j_call: TRBJ2-5; v_call: TRBV27; d_call: TRBD1; cdr3_aa: CASASRDRLQETQYF
j_call: TRBJ2-1; v_call: TRBV25-1; d_call: TRBD2; cdr3_aa: CASSEFPSGSKDEQFF
j_call: TRBJ2-3; v_call: TRBV6-1; d_call: TRBD1; cdr3_aa: CASRPGQGATDTQYF
j_call: TRBJ2-3; v_call: TRBV29-1; d_call: TRBD2; cdr3_aa: CSVETTSGTDTQYF
j_call: TRBJ2-7; v_call: TRBV5-6; d_call: .; cdr3_aa: CASSLADEQYF
j_call: TRBJ1-1; v_call: TRBV6-5; d_call: .; cdr3_aa: CASSSTGTGITEAFF
j_call: TRBJ1-1; v_call: TRBV29-1; d_call: .; cdr3_aa: CSVGRSTEAFF
j_call: TRBJ2-7; v_call: TRBV10-3; d_call: TRBD1; cdr3_aa: CAISVGQGMGAYEQYF
j_call: TRBJ2-7; v_call: TRBV6-5; d_call: .; cdr3_aa: CASRAVAGDYEQYF
j_call: TRBJ2-5; v_call: TRBV5-1; d_call: TRBD2; cdr3_aa: CASSQFGTSGVGHQETQYF
j_call: TRBJ2-7; v_call: TRBV30; d_call: TRBD1; cdr3_aa: CAWTRTGPYEQYF
j_call: TRBJ2-5; v_call: TRBV2; d_call: TRBD1; cdr3_aa: CASSGQGAVETQYF
j_call: TRBJ2-7; v_call: TRBV7-2; d_call: TRBD2; cdr3_aa: CASRTTSGSPYEQYF
j_call: TRBJ1-1; v_call: TRBV6-1; d_call: TRBD1; cdr3_aa: CASSEAWGQMNTEAFF
j_call: TRBJ2-3; v_call: TRBV27; d_call: TRBD2; cdr3_aa: CASKKNSGRFTDTQYF
j_call: TRBJ1-2; v_call: TRBV6-5; d_call: .; cdr3_aa: CASSQDIRSYTF
j_call: TRBJ2-2; v_call: TRBV5-1; d_call: .; cdr3_aa: CASSSFTGELFF
j_call: TRBJ1-4; v_call: TRBV5-8; d_call: .; cdr3_aa: CASRGHPLEEKLFF
j_call: TRBJ1-4; v_call: TRBV7-6; d_call: TRBD1; cdr3_aa: CASSLGGAGGGEKLFF
j_call: TRBJ2-2; v_call: TRBV27; d_call: .; cdr3_aa: CASSLSSLITGELFF
j_call: TRBJ2-1; v_call: TRBV19; d_call: .; cdr3_aa: CASSIERQGFGEQFF
j_call: TRBJ1-2; v_call: TRBV1; d_call: .; cdr3_aa: CTSSQDLLGYTF
j_call: TRBJ1-1; v_call: TRBV6-1; d_call: .; cdr3_aa: CASSVGGDTRLRGFF
j_call: TRBJ2-3; v_call: TRBV10-3; d_call: TRBD2; cdr3_aa: CAISGGLAGAMDTQYF
j_call: TRBJ1-4; v_call: TRBV29-1; d_call: .; cdr3_aa: CSVAYSRSPNEKLFF
j_call: TRBJ2-1; v_call: TRBV25-1; d_call: .; cdr3_aa: CASGSSYNEQFF